Shown below are 23 T cell receptor beta chains from a single sample sequenced in a study of blood T cell repertoires in COVID-19. Profiled with immunoSEQ multiplex PCR; TCRdb holds only in-frame clones, not every one. The sample includes around 190,000 clones, approximately 83% of them seen just once. The sequenced material came from peripheral blood. These receptors were obtained from a man in his forties or fifties with active or convalescent COVID-19.

The rearrangement uses TRBV5-1 and TRBJ1-1, with a tentative D call TRBD1 (5 bases). CDR3 length: 15 amino acids. CDR1 and CDR2 from the germline V gene are SGHRS and YFSETQ. Trimming pared 6 bases from V and 7 bases from J, leaving 22 bases between. The CDR3 spells CASTPEEGRGDEAFF. CDR3 DNA sequence: TGCGCCAGCACCCCCGAGGAAGGGCGGGGGGATGAAGCTTTCTTT.

This rearrangement joins TRBV10-2 to TRBJ1-1; 8 positions agree with TRBD1. This CDR3 comprises 13 residues. Germline CDR1 WSHSY, CDR2 SAAADI. V shed 4 bases, J shed 5 bases, and the junction held 3 bases outside the gene matches. CDR3 nucleotide sequence: TGCGCCAGCAGTGGGACAGGGAGGACTGAAGCTTTCTTT. The encoded protein is CASSGTGRTEAFF.

Here the CDR3 reads CASSLVGLAGGGNEQFF. Here the CDR3 DNA reads TGCGCCAGCAGCTTGGTAGGACTAGCGGGAGGCGGGAATGAGCAGTTCTTC. J is TRBJ2-1 and V is TRBV5-1, with 14 nucleotides matching TRBD2. CDR1 and CDR2 from the germline V gene are SGHRS and YFSETQ. With 0 bases clipped from V and 7 bases from J, the junction kept 6 bases outside the gene matches. This CDR3 is built from 17 residues.

As to this clone: The sample has other DNA sequences that encode this CDR3 too. The genes are TRBV20-1 and TRBJ1-1; 7 bases line up with TRBD1. Trimming at V came to 5 bases and at J to 5 bases, leaving 2 bases not matched to a gene. Germline V CDR1 and CDR2: DFQATT, SNEGSKA (reference sequence). This CDR3 is 11 amino acids long. CDR3 protein: CSARQGTEAFF. The CDR3 DNA reads TGCAGTGCTCGACAGGGAACTGAAGCTTTCTTT.

The rearrangement links TRBV6-2 or TRBV6-3 to TRBJ2-5, with D perhaps matching TRBD1 (6 bases). Per germline, CDR1 MNHEY and CDR2 SVGEGT. V dropped 2 bases and J dropped 3 bases, with 7 bases sitting between them. The CDR3 has 13 residues. The CDR3 sequence: CASSYPGEETQYF. As DNA, the CDR3 is TGTGCCAGCAGTTACCCAGGGGAAGAGACCCAGTACTTC.

The CDR3 DNA reads TGTGCCAGCAGCGGGAGGTATAGCAATCAGCCCCAGCATTTT. Translated, it gives CASSGRYSNQPQHF. The chain joins TRBV27 to TRBJ1-5; D is uncertain. The V gene lost 6 bases and the J gene lost 0 bases, with 9 bases spanning the gap. The V gene's germline CDR1 is MNHEY and CDR2 SMNVEV (reference sequence). The CDR3 has 14 amino acids.

This chain joins TRBV4-2 and TRBJ2-3; TRBD1 might be the D (6 bases). V was pared by 1 base and J by 6 bases, with 11 bases between. The CDR3 totals 14 residues. CDR1 and CDR2 from the germline V gene are LGHNA and YNFKEQ. The CDR3 bases are TGTGCCAGCAGCCAAGTTCAGGGGCCGGATACGCAGTATTTT. This sequence encodes CASSQVQGPDTQYF.

This sequence joins TRBV4-1 and TRBJ2-3, with TRBD1 matching over 9 bases. The V segment lost 1 base and the J segment 6 bases; nucleotides outside the gene matches: 5. The germline V gene has CDR1 MGHRA and CDR2 YSYEKL. This CDR3 contains 15 residues. The DNA of the CDR3 is TGCGCCAGCAGCCAAGTTCGGACAGGGGTTGATACGCAGTATTTT. It codes for CASSQVRTGVDTQYF.

The chain uses TRBV10-3 and TRBJ1-4; no clear D gene. The germline CDR1 and CDR2 sequences are ENHRY and SYGVKD. The CDR3 loop spans 15 amino acids. V lost 6 bases, J lost 3 bases, and 14 bases lay in between. The DNA of the CDR3 is TGTGCCATCAGGGACCCAATCGGGGCTAATGAAAAACTGTTTTTT. Its translation: CAIRDPIGANEKLFF.

The chain couples TRBV30 to TRBJ1-1; D is ambiguous. The germline CDR1 and CDR2 sequences are GTSNPN and SVGIG (reference sequence). The CDR3 is 12 amino acids. V was clipped by 1 base and J by 5 bases, with 8 bases between them. Here the CDR3 reads CAWSETRTEAFF. CDR3 DNA: TGTGCCTGGAGTGAGACCAGGACTGAAGCTTTCTTT.

V and J are TRBV18 and TRBJ1-2; 7 bases align to TRBD1. Trimming cost V 4 bases and J 8 bases; bases outside gene matches: 10. The CDR3 totals 14 residues. The germline V gene has CDR1 KGHSH and CDR2 LQKENI. CDR3 sequence reads: CASSRQGASDGYTF. CDR3 nucleotide sequence: TGTGCCAGCTCACGACAGGGCGCATCAGACGGCTACACCTTC.

For the CDR3, the DNA is TGTGCCAGCAGGGAGACAGGGACGAATGGCTACACCTTC. Protein product: CASRETGTNGYTF. The rearrangement uses TRBV7-9 and TRBJ1-2; 7 nucleotides align to TRBD1. This CDR3 comprises 13 residues. Germline assignment: CDR1 SEHNR and CDR2 FQNEAQ (reference sequence). V trimming: 6 bases; J trimming: 6 bases; junction bases outside the gene matches: 7. Variable domain in full (rest from reference TRBV7-9 and TRBJ1-2): DTGVSQNPRHKITKRGQNVTFRCDPISEHNRLYWYRQTLGQGPEFLTYFQNEAQLEKSRLLSDRFSAERPKGSFSTLEIQRTEQGDSAMYLCASRETGTNGYTFGSGTRLTVV.

The J gene is TRBJ2-2, the V gene TRBV9; D unresolved. The ends were cut back, 3 bases at V and 8 bases at J, with 17 bases in the middle. The CDR3 has 15 amino acids. CDR1 is SGDLS, CDR2 YYNGEE, per germline. The CDR3 here is CASSDEPRNSGELFF. The CDR3 DNA is TGTGCCAGCAGCGACGAGCCACGTAATTCAGGGGAGCTGTTTTTT.

Concerning this clone: The same CDR3 arises from other DNA sequences in this sample as well. The chain is built from TRBV30 and TRBJ1-5, with 7 nucleotides matching TRBD1. The junction had 6 bases not matched to a gene; V was cut back by 0 bases and J by 4 bases. Germline values: CDR1 GTSNPN, CDR2 SVGIG (reference sequence). This CDR3 is 15 amino acids long. The CDR3 spells CAWSVGQGGNQPQHF. In nucleotides, the CDR3 is TGTGCCTGGAGTGTAGGCCAGGGGGGAAATCAGCCCCAGCATTTT.

The chain joins TRBV28 to TRBJ2-1; a weak D match, TRBD1 (6 bases). Germline V lookup: CDR1 MDHEN, CDR2 SYDVKM. The CDR3 is made up of 12 amino acids. V lost 8 bases to trimming and J lost 9 bases, with 14 bases between them. CDR3 protein: CASVRFRGEQFF. The CDR3 DNA reads TGTGCCAGCGTTAGGTTCAGGGGTGAGCAGTTCTTC.

The chain has TRBV6-5 and TRBJ1-6; 7 bases align to TRBD1. The CDR3 totals 16 residues. V trimming: 0 bases; J trimming: 2 bases; junction bases outside the gene matches: 1. CDR1 is MNHEY and CDR2 is SVGAGI in the germline V gene. The CDR3 spells CASSYSGTAYNSPLHF. The CDR3 DNA reads as TGTGCCAGCAGTTACTCGGGGACAGCCTATAATTCACCCCTCCACTTT.

The CDR3 nucleotides are TGCGCCAGCAGCCTCAACACCGGGGAGCTGTTTTTT. Translation: CASSLNTGELFF. The chain uses TRBV5-1 and TRBJ2-2; D gene ambiguous. The length of the CDR3 is 12 residues. The V end was cut by 4 bases, the J end by 2 bases, with 3 bases between. Germline V gene data show CDR1 as SGHRS and CDR2 as YFSETQ.

The chain links TRBV24-1 to TRBJ1-5, with D possibly matching TRBD1 (6 bases). Looked up from germline, CDR1 is KGHDR and CDR2 is SFDVKD. V was trimmed by 7 bases and J by 5 bases, leaving 20 bases between them. The CDR3 totals 16 residues. Here the CDR3 reads CATSIPRGGAYQPQHF. In DNA form, the CDR3 reads TGTGCCACCAGCATCCCCAGGGGCGGTGCTTATCAGCCCCAGCATTTT.

This clone turned up a few times. The CDR3 protein is CATSRDIGGYEQYF. The CDR3 bases are TGTGCCACCAGCAGAGATATCGGAGGCTACGAGCAGTACTTC. The genes are TRBV15 and TRBJ2-7; TRBD2 is a possible D gene (5 bases). Germline V CDR1 and CDR2: LNHNV, YYDKDF (reference sequence). Trimming took off 0 bases at V and 3 bases at J, with 9 bases between the two ends. This CDR3 spans 14 amino acids.

The chain joins TRBV18 to TRBJ2-7; the D is unclear. This CDR3 is 13 amino acids long. Trimming stripped 0 bases from V and 6 bases from J, with 9 bases between. Per the germline V gene, CDR1 is KGHSH and CDR2 is LQKENI. This CDR3 is CASSPPTKVEQYF. The DNA of the CDR3 is TGTGCCAGCTCACCACCAACTAAGGTCGAGCAGTACTTC.

The V call is TRBV5-5, the J call TRBJ1-1; D remains ambiguous. Looked up from germline, CDR1 is SGHKS and CDR2 is YYEKEE (reference sequence). The CDR3 sequence is 14 residues long. V lost 0 bases to trimming and J lost 1 base, with 7 bases between them. The CDR3 spells CASSLGSGNTEAFF. In DNA, the CDR3 is TGTGCCAGCAGCTTGGGAAGCGGGAACACTGAAGCTTTCTTT.

This chain links TRBV28 with TRBJ2-5; TRBD1 aligns across 7 bases. Losses at the gene ends were 5 bases for V and 1 base for J; bases not matched to a gene: 7. Germline loops: CDR1 MDHEN, CDR2 SYDVKM. This CDR3 has 15 residues. CDR3 protein: CASSNRGRGQETQYF. In DNA form, the CDR3 reads TGTGCCAGCAGTAACAGGGGAAGGGGCCAAGAGACCCAGTACTTC.

This clone was picked up one time. Here the CDR3 reads CASNPGRGQGTEAFF. The CDR3 DNA follows: TGTGCCAGTAACCCGGGGAGAGGGCAGGGGACTGAAGCTTTCTTT. The chain couples TRBV19 to TRBJ1-1; the D gene is possibly TRBD1 (6 bases). The V gene lost 7 bases and the J gene lost 5 bases, with 20 bases spanning the gap. The CDR3 has 15 amino acids. Per the germline V gene, CDR1 is LNHDA and CDR2 is SQIVND (reference sequence).